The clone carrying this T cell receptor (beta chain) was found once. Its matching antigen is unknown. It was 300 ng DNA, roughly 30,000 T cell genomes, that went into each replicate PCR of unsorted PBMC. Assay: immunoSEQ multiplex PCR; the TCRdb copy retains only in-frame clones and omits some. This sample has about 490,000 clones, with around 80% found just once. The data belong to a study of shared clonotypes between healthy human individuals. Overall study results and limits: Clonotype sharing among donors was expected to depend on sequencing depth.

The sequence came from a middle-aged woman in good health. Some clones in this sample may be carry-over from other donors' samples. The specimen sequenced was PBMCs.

CDR3 in DNA: TGTGCCAGCAGCTTAGCCGGGGGGGACTATGGCTACACCTTC. This sequence encodes CASSLAGGDYGYTF. The rearrangement uses TRBV7-9 and TRBJ1-2; a possible D gene is TRBD1 (5 bases). CDR3 length equals 14 residues. Between the trimmed V and J ends, which lost 0 bases and 3 bases, there was a span of 8 bases. Germline CDR1 is SEHNR and CDR2 is FQNEAQ (reference sequence).